The T cell receptor (beta chain) described here comes from a study of cytomegalovirus exposure and HLA in healthy donors (dated by TCRdb to the late 2010s). About the investigation overall: An earlier analysis of 587 of the donors reported about 300 Gb of sequence data and 100 million to 120 million unique TCR beta sequences obtained from around 170 million T cells. An early release that covered several hundred HLA-typed donors contained 250 to 350 gigabases of sequencing data and tens of millions of unique TCR sequences. Among the roughly 390 genotyped donors, around 81% belonged to the genetic ancestry cluster associated with self-reported Caucasian donors. The study aimed to test whether signatures of past pathogen exposure could be identified by cataloging public T cell receptors. The study profiled the T cell repertoires of hundreds of subjects by immunosequencing and related them to cytomegalovirus serostatus. Along with the roughly 670-subject first cohort, a separate validation cohort of over a hundred different subjects was used. To predict cytomegalovirus infection status, the study combined high-throughput TCR immunosequencing, statistical association of individual TCRs with disease status, and machine learning. A later analysis re-examined previously published TCR beta repertoires from over 500 donors and added high-resolution HLA genotyping to investigate patterns of TCR occurrence. The later analysis used no new phenotypic data to find candidate immune exposures, relying instead on TCR beta sequences and their occurrence across donors. An earlier analysis of 450 to 750 of the donors used high-throughput TCR beta sequencing to judge whether each TCR beta V gene segment behaved as functional or pseudogenic. Donor age, sex, ethnicity and CMV serostatus were compiled alongside the repertoire data. Genome-wide SNP genotypes for about three fifths of the roughly 670 donors were used in a later genetic analysis, which treated that subset as a discovery cohort. Every repertoire in the discovery cohort had been generated on one and the same sequencing platform. Both class I and class II loci were covered by HLA typing, at four-digit resolution. The number of donors typed differed by locus, with roughly 620-640 for A, B, C, DRB1 and DQB1, over 500 for DQA1, 600 to 610 for DPA1, and roughly 450 for DPB1. Four to six DR-DQ haplotypes were handled as single units for association and clustering, since linkage in the cohort was strong. On average, roughly 250,000 unique TCR beta nucleotide sequences were sequenced per donor among 398 genotyped donors of the cohort, with roughly 18% of those sequences being non-productive. General findings and caveats noted by the study authors: Several of the top co-occurrence clusters appeared to be linked to parvovirus B19, influenza, CMV and Epstein-Barr virus, according to a later analysis. A later genetic analysis reported fewer N-insertions in productive TCRs among donors in an Asian-associated ancestry cluster than the roughly 620-donor mean. The study listed over 150 TCR beta chains as associated with cytomegalovirus. The 87-base-pair reads could not distinguish some IMGT-functional V segments, including TRBV6-2 and TRBV6-3, so those segments were excluded. Linkage disequilibrium might explain the correlated functional status among segregating V segments, but an unknown experimental factor could not be ruled out. In a later analysis, HLA-associated TCR beta chains showed more clonal expansion and lower generation probabilities than non-associated chains that were equally common. According to a later analysis, TCR association rates differed among HLA loci, with DRB1 alleles showing the most associated TCRs and HLA-C alleles showing the fewest. A later genetic analysis associated a missense DCLRE1C variant with V-gene and J-gene trimming of TCR beta chains, and an independent cohort replicated the association. The sequencing pipeline was judged likely to have produced a cluster of highly shared sequence variants as a technical artifact. Only TCR beta chains were sequenced in this cohort, and the absence of alpha or paired-chain data limited detectable features. The earlier analysis of around 600 of the donors excluded 15 to 20 rarely observed V segments, including chromosome 9 orphons, because counts were too low. The authors suggested that the approach could potentially be extended to other disease states and immunological phenotypes. According to a later analysis, most CMV-associated TCR beta chains appeared to be HLA-restricted, and the HLA associations seemed to be driven largely by CMV exposure. Because some donors lacked HLA typing at each locus, the association tests relied only on the typed subset. A later analysis associated roughly 17,000 TCR beta sequences with specific HLA alleles at a false discovery rate of 0.05. A further reported finding was that TCR beta sequences accurately predicted the HLA-A and HLA-B alleles for most subjects in the first cohort. Across donors, most TCR sequences were observed very rarely, whereas some public TCRs were present in many individuals. A few of the identified cytomegalovirus-associated TCR beta chains were confirmed in vitro to be specific for cytomegalovirus antigens. When HLA alleles, especially DR and DQ, strongly co-occurred, TCR associations were difficult to assign to individual alleles. In an earlier analysis of about 550 of the donors, most TCR beta V segments were observed in productive rearrangements about 87% or about 30% of the time, broadly matching IMGT annotations. The presence/absence analyses assumed that sequencing depth was roughly uniform across donors, and that assumption may not be true. Cytomegalovirus status was reported to be diagnosed by the classifier with high specificity and sensitivity in both the original and validation cohorts. For the cohort, immune exposure information was limited to CMV serostatus.

Spanning cysteine to phenylalanine, the CDR3 consists of 12 amino acids. The only DNA kept is the CDR3, 36 bases in frame from the first base. V lost 2 bases and J lost 14 bases, and the count of bases not matched to a germline gene is 5. In the germline V gene, CDR1 corresponds to MDHEN and CDR2 to SYDVKM. The cohort was made up of about 610 healthy bone marrow donors. At the time of sampling, all cohort members were nominally healthy, though unrecorded immune exposures were likely present. The donor tested CMV seropositive, placing the donor among the approximately 290 seropositive members of the cohort. Every donor gave a peripheral blood sample, and the peripheral blood mononuclear cells from that sample were used for TCR beta sequencing. The Qiagen DNeasy Blood Extraction Kit was used to extract genomic DNA from the blood cell samples. Library preparation was by the immunoSEQ multiplex PCR assay. For the multiplex PCR, a mixture combining 60 forward primers for TCR Vbeta segments and 13 reverse primers for TCR Jbeta segments was used. Amplification of the CDR3 region of rearranged TCR beta genes was performed with a multiplex PCR assay on genomic DNA. The amplified TCR beta libraries were sequenced on the Illumina HiSeq System as 87-base-pair reads. The published analysis was carried out like this. In a later analysis, about 80 million unique TCR beta chains were counted across the roughly 670 repertoires, and some 10 million of these chains were shared by at least two donors. Raw reads were error-corrected and collapsed into unique sequences with a nearest-neighbor algorithm that merged closely related sequences to remove PCR and sequencing errors. V, D and J gene segments were assigned by aligning CDR3 sequences to IMGT reference sequences. For a sequence to be retained, a match of at least six nucleotides to both a V gene segment and a J gene segment was required. A rearrangement counted as productive if the CDR3 had no stop codons and remained in frame with V and J, and every other rearrangement counted as non-productive. CDR3 was defined by IMGT convention, running from the second conserved V-encoded cysteine to the conserved J-encoded phenylalanine. Sequences without an unambiguous match to a single V gene segment were excluded from the earlier analysis of almost 600 of the donors. In an earlier analysis of approximately 500 of the donors, a V segment was called functional when productive rearrangements were above 56.7%, and segregating when the standard deviation between donors exceeded 5%. To diagnose cytomegalovirus status from the catalog of TCR beta chain sequences, a statistical classification framework was built. In a later analysis, V and J genes were assigned by comparing TCR nucleotide sequences against IMGT/GENE-DB human TR gene sequences. The TCRdist pipeline was used in a later analysis to assign CDR3 sequences and most-parsimonious VDJ recombination scenarios. A later analysis defined each TCR beta chain by its CDR3 amino acid sequence plus V-gene family, and excluded reads lacking a unique V-gene family. As a way to deal with suspected cross-contamination and a sequencing artifact, a later analysis dropped 450 to 600 nucleotide sequences that were highly shared and had low generation probability. In a later analysis, a clonal expansion index for each public chain was calculated from normalized within-repertoire ranks of inferred template counts. Generation probabilities in a later analysis came from a VDJ recombination model fitted to out-of-frame rearrangements, and those results were checked against IGoR. A later analysis scored TCR-TCR, TCR-HLA and TCR-CMV co-occurrence with hypergeometric tests, applying a repertoire-size bias correction to TCR pairs. In a later analysis, false discovery rates were estimated by permuting HLA or CMV assignments 20 times. In a later analysis, co-occurring TCRs were grouped with DBSCAN, and TCRdist sequence similarity was added when clustering was performed within HLA-allele-positive subsets. Repertoires with fewer than 30,000 or more than 120,000 public chains were left out of co-occurrence clustering, as were a handful of repertoires with anomalous nucleotide sharing. The table was pulled from immuneACCESS by TCRdb, which kept in-frame rearrangements only. Such tables lose some clones; where checked, under half of the loss comes from unresolved V genes, and the rest has no known cause. D and trimming were read from the DNA, whereas the V and J calls and clone size are those reported in that table. The sample table lists some 170,000 clones, 77% of them with a count of one. The ten largest clones capture around 3.4% of the sample.

Points on this clone: The clone's antigen remains unknown. Per-base quality was not reported, and no clone a single base away is much larger than it.

The sample was PBMCs. This sequence uses TRBV28 and TRBJ2-5; 10 central nucleotides agree with TRBD1. The receptor comes from a woman aged 60-75 years in good health and CMV-seropositive. In nucleotide form, the sequence is TGTGCCAGCAGTTTAAGGGACAGGGGCGACTACTTC. It codes for CASSLRDRGDYF.